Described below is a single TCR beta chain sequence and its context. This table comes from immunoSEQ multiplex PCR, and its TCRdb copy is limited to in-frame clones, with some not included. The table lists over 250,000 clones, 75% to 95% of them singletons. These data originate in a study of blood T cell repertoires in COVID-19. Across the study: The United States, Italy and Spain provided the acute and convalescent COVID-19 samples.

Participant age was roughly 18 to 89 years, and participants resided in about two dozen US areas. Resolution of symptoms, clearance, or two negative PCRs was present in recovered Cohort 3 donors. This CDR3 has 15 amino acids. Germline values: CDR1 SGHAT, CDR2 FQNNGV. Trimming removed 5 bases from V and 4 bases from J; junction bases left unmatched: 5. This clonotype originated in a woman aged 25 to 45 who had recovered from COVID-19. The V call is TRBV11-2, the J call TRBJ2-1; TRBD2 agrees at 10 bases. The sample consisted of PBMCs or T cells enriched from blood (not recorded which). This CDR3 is CASSPTSGVYNEQFF. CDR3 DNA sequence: TGTGCCAGCAGCCCAACTAGCGGGGTTTACAATGAGCAGTTCTTC.